The clone carrying this T cell receptor (beta chain) appeared many times. What it binds is unknown. The CDR3 has 15 residues. V shed 1 base and J shed 6 bases, with 12 bases lying between them. Germline V gene lookup returns CDR1 LGHDT and CDR2 YNNKEL (reference sequence). Amplified regions were TCR beta CDR3 sequences from RNA transcripts. Using the HTBI primer set, a first-round RT-PCR was run on the TCR CDR3. TCRdb itself ran the multiplex PCR reads through MiXCR, one entry per CDR3 protein. The sample contains some 420,000 distinct CDR3 sequences, roughly 15% of which appear only once. The source of the sample is a study of T cells in Graves' hyperthyroidism and ophthalmopathy. Regarding the study as a whole: Separation of ophthalmopathy from stable hyperthyroidism was achieved by a 13 V-J model.

The receptor comes from a woman under 30 with Graves' hyperthyroidism. What was sequenced was blood. This chain uses TRBV3-1 with TRBJ2-2; possibly TRBD1 or TRBD2 for D (5 bases each). CDR3 coding DNA: TGTGCCAGCAGCCAAGTCGCAGGGCGGGCCGGGGAGCTGTTTTTT. Translating gives CASSQVAGRAGELFF.